The next 14 T cell receptor beta chains were all read from a single sample in a study of vaccination and CD4 T cells after COVID-19. TCRdb itself ran the PCR reads through MiXCR, one entry per CDR3 protein. This sample has 25,000 or so distinct CDR3 sequences, with around 49% found just once. Sequenced material: CD4+ T cells from blood, taken before SARS-CoV-2 vaccination. The receptors stem from a human donor who had recovered from COVID-19.

The chain joins TRBV20-1 to TRBJ2-1, with 9 bases that match TRBD2. The CDR3 totals 14 residues. V gave up 6 bases and J gave up 6 bases; unmatched junction bases: 9. CDR1 is DFQATT and CDR2 is SNEGSKA in the germline V gene (reference sequence). The CDR3: CSATAFSGSNEQFF. CDR3 nucleotide sequence: TGCAGTGCCACAGCCTTTAGCGGGAGCAATGAGCAGTTCTTC.

The gene calls are TRBV20-1 and TRBJ1-3; TRBD1 might be the D (5 bases). The length of the CDR3 is 14 residues. The germline V gene encodes CDR1 DFQATT and CDR2 SNEGSKA (reference sequence). Trimming took off 6 bases at V and 0 bases at J, with 12 bases between the two ends. CDR3 region: CSAAAGTSGNTIYF. CDR3 in DNA: TGCAGTGCCGCTGCCGGGACCTCTGGAAACACCATATATTTT.

The table lists this clonotype with a few counts. The CDR3 bases are TGTGCCAGCAGCTATAGCGGGAGTGAGGAGACCCAGTACTTC. This translates into CASSYSGSEETQYF. The chain combines TRBV7-2 with TRBJ2-5; TRBD2 aligns across 9 bases. The CDR3 length is 14 residues. The V segment lost 4 bases and the J segment 5 bases; nucleotides outside the gene matches: 5. Germline V gene data show CDR1 as SGHTA and CDR2 as FQGNSA.

The chain recombines TRBV7-8 with TRBJ1-6; no reliable D call. V lost 2 bases to trimming and J lost 10 bases, with 21 bases between them. The CDR3 extends over 17 amino acids. The germline gives CDR1 SGHVS, CDR2 FQNEAQ. CDR3 residues: CASSLFLGPPVVSPLHF. The CDR3 DNA reads as TGTGCCAGCAGCTTATTTCTTGGTCCCCCAGTCGTATCACCCCTCCACTTT.

This clonotype was seen only a few times. The chain has TRBV20-1 and TRBJ2-7, with D hard to call. The CDR3 is 15 amino acids. The V gene lost 0 bases and the J gene lost 5 bases, with 17 bases spanning the gap. The V gene's germline CDR1 is DFQATT and CDR2 SNEGSKA (reference sequence). CDR3 coding DNA: TGCAGTGCTAGAGACACTTACGTAAGAGCAAACGAGCAGTACTTC. Translation gives CSARDTYVRANEQYF.

This sequence joins TRBV20-1 and TRBJ2-7, with 11 bases lining up with TRBD2. Trimming removed 6 bases from V and 6 bases from J; junction bases left unmatched: 10. The CDR3 is 14 amino acids. Germline V CDR1 and CDR2: DFQATT, SNEGSKA (reference sequence). This CDR3 reads CSARLAGGPLEQYF. DNA for the CDR3: TGCAGTGCCCGATTAGCGGGAGGGCCGCTCGAGCAGTACTTC.

The sample holds one count of this clonotype. This chain connects TRBV6-1 to TRBJ1-1; D perhaps matches TRBD1 (6 bases). Trimming stripped 6 bases from V and 6 bases from J, with 11 bases between. Per the germline V gene, CDR1 is MNHNS and CDR2 is SASEGT. This CDR3 comprises 12 residues. The CDR3 loop reads CASSLTGAEAFF. CDR3 bases: TGTGCCAGCAGCCTGACAGGCGCTGAAGCTTTCTTT.

V gene TRBV20-1 combines with J gene TRBJ2-7; D could derive from TRBD1 or TRBD2 (6 bases each). The CDR3 has 12 residues. Trimming took 8 bases from V and 6 from J, leaving 17 bases between them. CDR1 DFQATT and CDR2 SNEGSKA come from the germline V gene (reference sequence). The CDR3: CSLSGRGGEQYF. CDR3 sequence (DNA): TGCAGTTTGTCCGGGAGAGGGGGCGAGCAGTACTTC.

The CDR3 reads CSAAAGWGSTDTQYF. CDR3 in DNA: TGCAGCGCCGCCGCCGGATGGGGGAGCACAGATACGCAGTATTTT. The chain combines TRBV29-1 with TRBJ2-3; D is possibly TRBD1 or TRBD2 (5 bases each). There are 15 residues in the CDR3. Per the germline V gene, CDR1 is SQVTM and CDR2 is ANQGSEA. Trimming stripped 7 bases from V and 0 bases from J, with 17 bases between.

The V call is TRBV7-9, the J call TRBJ2-3; D unclear. Deletions cut 5 bases from V and 7 bases from J, with 16 bases between. Germline V gene sequence: CDR1 SEHNR, CDR2 FQNEAQ (reference sequence). The CDR3 length is 14 residues. The CDR3 here is CASSDTFGWNTQYF. The CDR3 DNA is TGTGCCAGCAGCGATACTTTCGGGTGGAATACGCAGTATTTT.

The chain carries TRBV19 and TRBJ2-7; TRBD1 matches 8 bases. The junction had 12 bases not matched to a gene; V was cut back by 7 bases and J by 4 bases. The CDR3 has 15 residues. Germline V gene data show CDR1 as LNHDA and CDR2 as SQIVND (reference sequence). The CDR3 DNA sequence: TGTGCCAGTACCGGACCAGGACAGGGCTCGTACGAGCAGTACTTC. This encodes CASTGPGQGSYEQYF. The whole variable domain, remainder taken from reference TRBV19 and TRBJ2-7, is DGGITQSPKYLFRKEGQNVTLSCEQNLNHDAMYWYRQDPGQGLRLIYYSQIVNDFQKGDIAEGYSVSREKKESFPLTVTSAQKNPTAFYLCASTGPGQGSYEQYFGPGTRLTVT.

This chain joins TRBV20-1 and TRBJ1-2; D is perhaps TRBD1 (6 bases). This CDR3 contains 13 residues. The ends were cut back, 4 bases at V and 4 bases at J, with 13 bases in the middle. Germline loops: CDR1 DFQATT, CDR2 SNEGSKA (reference sequence). The CDR3 DNA reads as TGCAGTGCTACAGAGGGGGGCGTCTATGGCTACACCTTC. This encodes CSATEGGVYGYTF.

The rearrangement uses TRBV7-2 and TRBJ2-3, with TRBD2 matching over 9 bases. The CDR3 consists of 15 residues. Trimming cost V 6 bases and J 4 bases; bases outside gene matches: 8. From germline, CDR1 is SGHTA and CDR2 FQGNSA. The CDR3 sequence is CASRPIAGVSDTQYF. CDR3 bases: TGTGCCAGCAGACCAATAGCGGGAGTTTCAGATACGCAGTATTTT.

The chain couples TRBV11-2 to TRBJ1-1, with a weak D call TRBD1 (6 bases). Germline loops: CDR1 SGHAT, CDR2 FQNNGV. V gave up 1 base and J gave up 7 bases, with 10 bases separating them. The CDR3 length is 13 residues. CDR3 DNA: TGTGCCAGCAGCTTAGCAGGGGCCCGTGAAGCTTTCTTT. It encodes CASSLAGAREAFF.